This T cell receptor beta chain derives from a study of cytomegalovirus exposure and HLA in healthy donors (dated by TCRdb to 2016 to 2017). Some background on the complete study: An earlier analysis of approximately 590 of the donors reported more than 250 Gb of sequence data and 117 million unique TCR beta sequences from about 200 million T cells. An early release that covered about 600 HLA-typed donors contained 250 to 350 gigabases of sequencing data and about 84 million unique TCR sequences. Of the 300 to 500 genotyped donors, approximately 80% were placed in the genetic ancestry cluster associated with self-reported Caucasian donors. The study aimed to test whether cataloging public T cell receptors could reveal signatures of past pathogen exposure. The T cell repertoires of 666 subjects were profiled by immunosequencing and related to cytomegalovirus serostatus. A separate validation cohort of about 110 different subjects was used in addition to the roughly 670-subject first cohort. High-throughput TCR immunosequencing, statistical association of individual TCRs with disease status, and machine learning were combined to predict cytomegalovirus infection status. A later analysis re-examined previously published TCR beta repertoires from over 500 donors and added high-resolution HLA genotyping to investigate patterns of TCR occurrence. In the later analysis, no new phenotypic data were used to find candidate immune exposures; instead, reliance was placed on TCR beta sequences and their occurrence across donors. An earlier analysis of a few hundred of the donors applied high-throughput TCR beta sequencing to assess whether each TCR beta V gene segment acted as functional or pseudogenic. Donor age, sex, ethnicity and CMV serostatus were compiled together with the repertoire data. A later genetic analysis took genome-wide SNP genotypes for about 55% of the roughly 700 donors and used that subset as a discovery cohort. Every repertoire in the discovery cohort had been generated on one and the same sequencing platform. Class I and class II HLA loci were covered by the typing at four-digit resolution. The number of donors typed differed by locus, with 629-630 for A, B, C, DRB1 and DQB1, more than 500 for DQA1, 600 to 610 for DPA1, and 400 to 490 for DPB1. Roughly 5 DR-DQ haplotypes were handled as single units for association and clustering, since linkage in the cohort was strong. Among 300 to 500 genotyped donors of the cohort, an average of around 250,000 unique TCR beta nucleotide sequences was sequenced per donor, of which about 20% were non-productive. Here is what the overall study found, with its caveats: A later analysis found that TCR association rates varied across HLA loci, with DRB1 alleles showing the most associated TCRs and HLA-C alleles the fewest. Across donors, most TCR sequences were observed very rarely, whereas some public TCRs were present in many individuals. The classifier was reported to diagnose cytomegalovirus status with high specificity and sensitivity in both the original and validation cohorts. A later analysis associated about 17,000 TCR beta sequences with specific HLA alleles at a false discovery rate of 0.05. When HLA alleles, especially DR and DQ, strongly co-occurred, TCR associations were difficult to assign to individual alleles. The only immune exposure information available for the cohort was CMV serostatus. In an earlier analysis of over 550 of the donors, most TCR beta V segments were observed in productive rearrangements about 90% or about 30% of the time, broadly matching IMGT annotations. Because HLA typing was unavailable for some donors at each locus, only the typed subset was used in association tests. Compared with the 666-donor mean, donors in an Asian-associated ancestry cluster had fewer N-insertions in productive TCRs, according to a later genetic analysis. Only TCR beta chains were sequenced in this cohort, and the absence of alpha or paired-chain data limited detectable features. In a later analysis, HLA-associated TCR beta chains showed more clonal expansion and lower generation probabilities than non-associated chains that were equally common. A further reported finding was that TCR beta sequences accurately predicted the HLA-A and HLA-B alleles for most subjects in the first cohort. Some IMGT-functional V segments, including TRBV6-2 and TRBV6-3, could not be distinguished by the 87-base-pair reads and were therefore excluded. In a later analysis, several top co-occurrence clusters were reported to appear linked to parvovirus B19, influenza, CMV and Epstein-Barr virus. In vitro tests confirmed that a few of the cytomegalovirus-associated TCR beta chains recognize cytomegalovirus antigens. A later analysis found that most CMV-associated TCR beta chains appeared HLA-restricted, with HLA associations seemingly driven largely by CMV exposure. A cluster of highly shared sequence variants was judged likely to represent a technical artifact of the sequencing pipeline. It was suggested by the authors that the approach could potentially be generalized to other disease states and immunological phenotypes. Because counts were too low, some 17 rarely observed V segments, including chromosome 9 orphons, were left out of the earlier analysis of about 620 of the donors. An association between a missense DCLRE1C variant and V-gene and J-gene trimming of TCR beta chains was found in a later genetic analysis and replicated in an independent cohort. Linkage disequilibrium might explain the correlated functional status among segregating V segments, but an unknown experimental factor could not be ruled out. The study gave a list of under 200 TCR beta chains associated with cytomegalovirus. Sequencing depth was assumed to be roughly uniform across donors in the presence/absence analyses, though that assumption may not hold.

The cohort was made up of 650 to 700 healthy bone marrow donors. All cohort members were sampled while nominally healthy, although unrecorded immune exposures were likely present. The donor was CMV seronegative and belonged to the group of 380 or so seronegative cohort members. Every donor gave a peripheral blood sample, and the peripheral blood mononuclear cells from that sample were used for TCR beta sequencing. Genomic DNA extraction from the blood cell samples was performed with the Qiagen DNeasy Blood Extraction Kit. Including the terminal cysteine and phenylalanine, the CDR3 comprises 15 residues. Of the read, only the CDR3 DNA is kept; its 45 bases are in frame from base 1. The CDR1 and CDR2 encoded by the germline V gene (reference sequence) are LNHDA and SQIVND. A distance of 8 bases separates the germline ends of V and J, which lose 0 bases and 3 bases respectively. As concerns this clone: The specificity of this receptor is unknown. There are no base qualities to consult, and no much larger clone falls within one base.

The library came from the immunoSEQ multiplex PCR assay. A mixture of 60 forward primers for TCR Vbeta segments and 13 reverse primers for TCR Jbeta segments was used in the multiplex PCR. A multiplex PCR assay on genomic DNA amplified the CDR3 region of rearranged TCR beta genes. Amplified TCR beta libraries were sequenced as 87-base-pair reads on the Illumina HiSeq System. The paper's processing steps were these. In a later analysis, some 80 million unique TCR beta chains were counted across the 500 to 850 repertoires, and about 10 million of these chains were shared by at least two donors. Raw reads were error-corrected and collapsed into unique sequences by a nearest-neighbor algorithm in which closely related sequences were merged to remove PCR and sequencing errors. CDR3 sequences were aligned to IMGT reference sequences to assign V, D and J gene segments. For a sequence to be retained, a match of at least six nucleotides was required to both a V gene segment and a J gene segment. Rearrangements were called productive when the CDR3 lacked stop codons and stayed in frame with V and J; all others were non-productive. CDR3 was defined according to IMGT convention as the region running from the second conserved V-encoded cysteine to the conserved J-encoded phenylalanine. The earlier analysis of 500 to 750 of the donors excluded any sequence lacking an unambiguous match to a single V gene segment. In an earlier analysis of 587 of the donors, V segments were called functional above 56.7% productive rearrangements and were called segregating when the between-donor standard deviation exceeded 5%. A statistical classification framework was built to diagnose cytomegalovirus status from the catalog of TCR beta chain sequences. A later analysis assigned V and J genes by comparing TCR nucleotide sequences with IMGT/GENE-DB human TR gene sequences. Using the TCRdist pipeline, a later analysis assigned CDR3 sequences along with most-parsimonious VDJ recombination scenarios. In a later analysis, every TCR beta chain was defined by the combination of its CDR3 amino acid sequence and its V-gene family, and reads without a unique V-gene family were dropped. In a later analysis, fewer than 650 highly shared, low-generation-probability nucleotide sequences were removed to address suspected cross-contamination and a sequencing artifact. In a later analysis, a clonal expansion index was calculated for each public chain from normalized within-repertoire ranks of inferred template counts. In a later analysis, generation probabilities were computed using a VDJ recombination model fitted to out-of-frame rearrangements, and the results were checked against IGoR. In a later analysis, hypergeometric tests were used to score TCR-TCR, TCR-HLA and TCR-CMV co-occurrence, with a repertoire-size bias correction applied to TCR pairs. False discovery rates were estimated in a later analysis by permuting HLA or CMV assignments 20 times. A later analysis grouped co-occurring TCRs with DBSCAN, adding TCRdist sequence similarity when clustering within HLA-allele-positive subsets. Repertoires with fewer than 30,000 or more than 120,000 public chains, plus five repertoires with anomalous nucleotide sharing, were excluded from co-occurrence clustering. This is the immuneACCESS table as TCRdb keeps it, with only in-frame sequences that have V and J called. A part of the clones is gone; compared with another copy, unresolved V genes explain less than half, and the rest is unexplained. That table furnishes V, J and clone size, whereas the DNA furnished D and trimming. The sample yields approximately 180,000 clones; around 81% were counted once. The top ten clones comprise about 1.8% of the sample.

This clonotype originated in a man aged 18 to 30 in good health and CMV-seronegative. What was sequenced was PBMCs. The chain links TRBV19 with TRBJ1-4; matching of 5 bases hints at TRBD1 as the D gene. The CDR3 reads CASSIDQGPNEKLFF. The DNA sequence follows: TGTGCCAGTAGTATAGACCAGGGCCCTAATGAAAAACTGTTTTTT.